A single sample is the source of the 21 T cell receptor beta chains below, sequenced in a study of blood T cells in healthy people across ages. Sample-barcoded 5' priming and a J-beta primer mix drove a second PCR of 7 to 11 cycles. TCRdb re-derived calls from the 5' RACE reads in MiXCR, one entry per CDR3 protein. The sample contains more than 1.4 million distinct CDR3 sequences, 42% of which appear only once. Input material: blood. These receptors all stem from a woman aged 18 to 35 in good health.

This clonotype occurred a few times. The rearrangement joins TRBV15 to TRBJ2-1; 7 positions agree with TRBD1. V trimming: 2 bases; J trimming: 5 bases; junction bases outside the gene matches: 3. The germline CDR1 and CDR2 sequences are LNHNV and YYDKDF (reference sequence). This CDR3 has 14 amino acids. CDR3 residues: CATSRSGQNNEQFF. DNA for the CDR3: TGTGCCACCAGCAGATCGGGACAGAACAATGAGCAGTTCTTC.

This clonotype has a handful of counts. The rearrangement uses TRBV4-1 and TRBJ2-7; D not resolved. The J call is in doubt because the DNA end fits TRBJ2-5 better. CDR3 length: 13 amino acids. CDR1 and CDR2 from the germline V gene are MGHRA and YSYEKL. The CDR3 spells CASSQVLSETQYF. CDR3 bases: TGCGCCAGCAGCCAAGTCCTAAGCGAGACCCAGTACTTC.

The rearrangement links TRBV6-1 to TRBJ1-2; D not certain. Germline V gene sequence: CDR1 MNHNS, CDR2 SASEGT. The CDR3 length is 16 residues. The ends were cut back, 4 bases at V and 6 bases at J, with 21 bases in the middle. CDR3 sequence (DNA): TGTGCCAGCAGTGCCTGGAGTGCAGGTACTACCAATGGCTACACCTTC. It encodes CASSAWSAGTTNGYTF.

The chain recombines TRBV21-1 with TRBJ2-7; the DNA was not used to check the table's D call, TRBD1. TRBV21-1 is a recognized pseudogene. CDR3 length equals 15 residues. CDR3 sequence: CASIKRQGVGFEQYF. In nucleotides, the CDR3 is TGTGCCAGCATTAAAAGACAGGGGGTAGGCTTCGAGCAGTACTTC.

The J gene is TRBJ2-5, the V gene TRBV7-3; the match to TRBD2 covers 8 bases. The CDR3 length is 15 residues. The V segment lost 4 bases and the J segment 2 bases; nucleotides outside the gene matches: 6. Per germline, CDR1 SGHTA and CDR2 FQGTGA. CDR3 loop: CASSSRGGLQETQYF. The CDR3 DNA is TGTGCCAGCAGCTCCCGGGGGGGTCTACAAGAGACCCAGTACTTC.

This clonotype occurred a few times. This chain connects TRBV20-1 to TRBJ2-3; no clear D. The CDR3 has 15 residues. Germline V gene data show CDR1 as DFQATT and CDR2 as SNEGSKA (reference sequence). Trimming left V 1 base short and J 0 bases short, with 11 bases between. CDR3 bases: TGCAGTGCTAGAGGGATTTACCCTAGCACAGATACGCAGTATTTT. Protein: CSARGIYPSTDTQYF.

This rearrangement joins TRBV29-1 to TRBJ2-5; 8 nucleotides line up with TRBD2. The CDR3 has 14 residues. Germline loops: CDR1 SQVTM, CDR2 ANQGSEA. V lost 4 bases and J lost 11; bases outside the gene matches: 15. Written as DNA, the CDR3 is TGCAGCGTTGGGGGCCTAGCGGGCCACAATGAGCAGTACTTC. Its translation: CSVGGLAGHNEQYF. Drawing the rest from reference TRBV29-1 and TRBJ2-5, the complete variable domain is SAVISQKPSRDICQRGTSLTIQCQVDSQVTMMFWYRQQPGQSLTLIATANQGSEATYESGFVIDKFPISRPNLTFSTLTVSNMSPEDSSIYLCSVGGLAGHNEQYFGPGTRLLVL.

Worth noting for this clonotype: A much larger clone differs from this one at a single base, so this may be a read error. The V and J genes are TRBV6-1 and TRBJ1-2, with D hard to call. The CDR3 covers 10 residues. From germline, CDR1 is MNHNS and CDR2 SASEGT. V lost 5 bases and J lost 4, with 2 bases in between. The CDR3 DNA reads as TGTGCCAGCAGTATCTATGGCTACACCTTC. Encoded protein: CASSIYGYTF.

The rearrangement uses TRBV27 and TRBJ2-4; D gene ambiguous. The CDR3 is 15 amino acids. The V end was cut by 4 bases, the J end by 13 bases, with 23 bases between. Germline CDR1 is MNHEY and CDR2 is SMNVEV (reference sequence). CDR3 DNA: TGTGCCAGCAGTTCACTGATGCAAACCTACAATGAGCAGTACTTC. This codes for CASSSLMQTYNEQYF.

This clonotype was seen a handful of times. The CDR3 protein is CASSQESTVSYEQYF. CDR3 DNA: TGTGCCAGCAGCCAAGAATCGACAGTTTCCTACGAGCAGTACTTC. This chain connects TRBV4-2 to TRBJ2-7; D might be TRBD1 (5 bases). In germline, CDR1 is LGHNA, CDR2 YNFKEQ. V lost 0 bases and J lost 1, with 10 bases in between. The CDR3 runs 15 residues.

This clonotype was counted a few times. The CDR3 is CASSLKLISYEQYF. CDR3 sequence (DNA): TGTGCCAGCAGTTTAAAACTGATCTCCTACGAGCAGTACTTC. V and J are TRBV27 and TRBJ2-7; no reliable D call. Germline V gene data show CDR1 as MNHEY and CDR2 as SMNVEV (reference sequence). The CDR3 is 14 residues long. The V and J ends lost 2 bases and 0 bases respectively, with 8 bases between them.

The gene calls are TRBV9 and TRBJ2-3, with D possibly TRBD2 on 6 matching bases. Germline CDR1 SGDLS, CDR2 YYNGEE. The CDR3 spans 13 residues. Trimming stripped 5 bases from V and 6 bases from J, with 13 bases between. The CDR3 spells CASSAGLTDTQYF. CDR3 bases: TGTGCCAGCAGTGCGGGGCTCACGGATACGCAGTATTTT.

This chain links TRBV6-5 with TRBJ1-2; D is possibly TRBD1 (5 bases). Trimming pared 6 bases from V and 8 bases from J, leaving 16 bases between. The CDR3 runs to 13 residues. Germline V gene data show CDR1 as MNHEY and CDR2 as SVGAGI. CDR3 coding DNA: TGTGCCAGCAGCGGGGGACCTAGGAGGGGCTACACCTTC. Protein product: CASSGGPRRGYTF.

This clonotype has only a few counts. The CDR3 sequence is CASSYGAGTLTYGYTF. CDR3 DNA: TGCGCCAGCAGTTACGGAGCAGGGACGCTAACTTATGGCTACACCTTC. This chain connects TRBV5-1 to TRBJ1-2; D is perhaps TRBD1 (5 bases). The CDR3 has 16 amino acids. V was trimmed by 5 bases and J by 5 bases, leaving 22 bases between them. Germline values: CDR1 SGHRS, CDR2 YFSETQ. Supplemented by reference TRBV5-1 and TRBJ1-2, the full variable domain reads KAGVTQTPRYLIKTRGQQVTLSCSPISGHRSVSWYQQTPGQGLQFLFEYFSETQRNKGNFPGRFSGRQFSNSRSEMNVSTLELGDSALYLCASSYGAGTLTYGYTFGSGTRLTVV.

V and J are TRBV29-1 and TRBJ2-4; the D call may be TRBD1 or TRBD2 (5 bases each). The germline gives CDR1 SQVTM, CDR2 ANQGSEA. V dropped 3 bases and J dropped 1 base, with 22 bases sitting between them. The CDR3 extends over 18 amino acids. The chain's CDR3 is CSVDGQGIHGMAKNIQYF. As DNA, the CDR3 is TGCAGCGTTGATGGTCAGGGTATCCACGGGATGGCCAAAAACATTCAGTACTTC.

A few counts support this clonotype. In nucleotides, the CDR3 is TGTGCCAGCAGTCCTAGCGGGAGCCCGACAGGGGACGAGCAGTACTTC. As protein: CASSPSGSPTGDEQYF. J is TRBJ2-7 and V is TRBV6-6; 10 bases match TRBD2. Germline-derived CDR1 and CDR2 are MNHNY and SVGAGI (reference sequence). Trimming cost V 5 bases and J 5 bases; bases outside gene matches: 12. CDR3 length: 16 amino acids.

The gene calls are TRBV12-3 or TRBV12-4 and TRBJ2-3; D tentatively reads TRBD1 or TRBD2 (5 bases each). V dropped 5 bases and J dropped 4 bases, with 16 bases sitting between them. CDR3 length: 15 residues. The CDR3 region is CASSPRDRAADTQYF. The CDR3, as DNA: TGTGCCAGCAGTCCACGGGACCGGGCTGCAGATACGCAGTATTTT.

The V gene is TRBV4-1, the J gene TRBJ1-2; D is possibly TRBD1 (6 bases). The length of the CDR3 is 14 residues. Per the germline V gene, CDR1 is MGHRA and CDR2 is YSYEKL. V was clipped by 4 bases and J by 8 bases, with 17 bases between them. The CDR3 DNA follows: TGCGCCAGCAGCCTAGACCAACAGGGTCCGGGCTACACCTTC. It yields the protein CASSLDQQGPGYTF.

This rearrangement joins TRBV2 to TRBJ2-5; TRBD1 matches at 9 bases. The CDR3 is 15 amino acids. V lost 6 bases and J lost 4; bases outside the gene matches: 9. Germline V gives CDR1 SNHLY, CDR2 FYNNEI. The CDR3 is CASRAQGARGETQYF. The CDR3 DNA follows: TGTGCCAGCAGAGCACAGGGGGCTCGGGGAGAGACCCAGTACTTC.

The chain has TRBV29-1 and TRBJ1-4, with unresolved D. Trimming left V 3 bases short and J 7 bases short, with 9 bases between. The CDR3 runs to 12 residues. Germline values: CDR1 SQVTM, CDR2 ANQGSEA. The CDR3 sequence is CSVELGSEKLFF. DNA for the CDR3: TGCAGCGTTGAGTTGGGGAGTGAAAAACTGTTTTTT. The full variable domain, its missing parts supplied by reference TRBV29-1 and TRBJ1-4, is SAVISQKPSRDICQRGTSLTIQCQVDSQVTMMFWYRQQPGQSLTLIATANQGSEATYESGFVIDKFPISRPNLTFSTLTVSNMSPEDSSIYLCSVELGSEKLFFGSGTQLSVL.

This clonotype was counted a few times. The rearrangement joins TRBV5-1 to TRBJ2-7; TRBD1 agrees at 7 bases. Germline V gene sequence: CDR1 SGHRS, CDR2 YFSETQ. The ends lost 4 bases at V and 0 bases at J; junction bases unmatched: 4. This CDR3 spans 14 amino acids. The CDR3 sequence: CASSVQGSSYEQYF. DNA for the CDR3: TGCGCCAGCAGCGTACAGGGGTCCTCCTACGAGCAGTACTTC.